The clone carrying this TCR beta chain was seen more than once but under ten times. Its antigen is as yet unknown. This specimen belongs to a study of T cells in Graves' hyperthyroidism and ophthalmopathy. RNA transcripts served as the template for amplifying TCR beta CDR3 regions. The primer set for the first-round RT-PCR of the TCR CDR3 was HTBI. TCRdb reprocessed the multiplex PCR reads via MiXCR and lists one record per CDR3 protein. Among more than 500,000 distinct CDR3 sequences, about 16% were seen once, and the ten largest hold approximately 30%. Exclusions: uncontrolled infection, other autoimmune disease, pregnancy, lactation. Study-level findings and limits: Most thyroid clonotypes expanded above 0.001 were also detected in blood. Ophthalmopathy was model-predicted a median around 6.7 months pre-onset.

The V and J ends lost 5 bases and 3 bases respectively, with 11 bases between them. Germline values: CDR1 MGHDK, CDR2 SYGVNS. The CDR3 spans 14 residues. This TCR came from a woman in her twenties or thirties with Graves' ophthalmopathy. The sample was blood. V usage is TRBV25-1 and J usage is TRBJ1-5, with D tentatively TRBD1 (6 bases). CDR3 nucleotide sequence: TGTGCCAGCAGTCCCCGACAGGACAATCAGCCCCAGCATTTT. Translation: CASSPRQDNQPQHF.